The sequence of this T cell receptor beta chain was determined in a study of OX40 agonist ivuxolimab in advanced cancers. Overall study context: There were three patients with partial responses, one having hepatocellular carcinoma and two cutaneous melanoma.

Germline V gives CDR1 MGHDK, CDR2 SYGVNS. The CDR3 runs 16 residues. Trimming stripped 3 bases from V and 7 bases from J, with 19 bases between. Generated by immunoSEQ multiplex PCR, the TCRdb table keeps only in-frame clones and is missing some. Altogether some 27,000 clones are present, about 80% being singletons, with the ten largest covering over 8.5%. Details on this clone: Its antigen is undetermined.

Findings and caveats of the study: Both blood CD4+ and CD8+ T cells showed clonal growth by week 6 at 0.1 to 3.0 mg/kg.

Material: CD4+ or CD8+ T cells sorted from blood, obtained in a trial of the OX40 agonist ivuxolimab. The sequence was collected from an adult with an advanced solid tumor such as melanoma, head and neck, liver or kidney cancer. The V call is TRBV25-1, the J call TRBJ1-5; tentatively, D is TRBD1 (6 bases). CDR3 sequence: CASSDVGGLENQPQHF. The CDR3 DNA reads TGTGCCAGCAGTGATGTAGGGGGGTTGGAGAACCAGCCCCAGCATTTT.